This is a list of T cell receptor beta chains from one sample in a study of blood T cell repertoires in COVID-19. The assay was immunoSEQ multiplex PCR, and TCRdb's table has in-frame clones only and misses some. The sample gives a few hundred thousand clones, about 81% of which show up once; around 4.1% is in the top ten. The sample consisted of PBMCs or T cells enriched from blood (not recorded which). The source of these receptors is a man aged 25 to 40 with acute COVID-19. Each CDR3 is given with its conserved first and last residue. Fields, in order: V gene, CDR3 protein.

V: TRBV3-1/TRBV3-2
CDR3: CASSQGLAYYNEQFF

V: TRBV24-1
CDR3: CATSDMTSGRRDEQFF

V: TRBV7-9
CDR3: CARWVRGRHF

V: TRBV18
CDR3: CASSARTSGDTYNEQFF

V: TRBV7-2
CDR3: CASSLPGANYGYTF

V: TRBV3-1/TRBV3-2
CDR3: CASSQDWRIPGELFF

V: TRBV7-3
CDR3: CASSLRSSGAPSTGELFF

V: TRBV28
CDR3: CASSEVVTGTEAFF

V: TRBV25-1
CDR3: CASSDPQASGDTGELFF

V: TRBV10-1
CDR3: CASPTKPGLAQETQYF

V: TRBV7-2
CDR3: CASSPFSGTSTDTQYF

V: TRBV11-2
CDR3: CASSLSGGRPTYNEQFF

V: TRBV10-1
CDR3: CASSEGRANYGYTF

V: TRBV5-8
CDR3: CASRAESPLHF

V: TRBV5-6
CDR3: CASREAGQSHYGYTF

V: TRBV27
CDR3: CASSLSLAGSDNEQFF

V: TRBV10-3
CDR3: CAIKPFTSTDTQYF

V: TRBV30
CDR3: CAWSKDREAFF

V: TRBV20-1
CDR3: CRPQQGTEAFF

V: TRBV6-5
CDR3: CASSYSKGIYGYTF

V: TRBV7-8
CDR3: CASSLAGAVYGYTF

V: TRBV28
CDR3: CASTGLPGGYNEQFF

V: TRBV10-2
CDR3: CASREWDSWTGELFF

V: TRBV14
CDR3: CASSQTRGWTEAFF

V: TRBV5-5
CDR3: CASSLALAGARADTQYF

V: TRBV5-1
CDR3: CASSLGHNQPQHF

V: TRBV6-4
CDR3: CASSDTGQIENEQFF

V: TRBV19
CDR3: CASSMRTGGGAEAFF

V: TRBV11-2
CDR3: CASSLTRTEAFF

V: TRBV28
CDR3: CASRVGRTIYF

V: TRBV27
CDR3: CASTVAAGGYGELFF

V: TRBV3-1/TRBV3-2
CDR3: CASGSVSTGGTPLHF

V: TRBV25-1
CDR3: CASSEVQGNGDGYTF

V: TRBV21-1
CDR3: CASSGTDIGYTF

V: TRBV3-1/TRBV3-2
CDR3: CASTQPGQQETQYF

V: TRBV29-1
CDR3: CSVIQHRDNLIQPQHF

V: TRBV10-3
CDR3: CAIKSAGTGKNSPLHF

V: TRBV6-5
CDR3: CASRILGQGRGYTF

V: TRBV28
CDR3: CASSFGQVNTGELFF